Reported below is one T cell receptor beta chain. Antigen: not known. The data are from a study of regulatory and conventional T cells in RAG deficiency. The table came from immunoSEQ multiplex PCR; TCRdb's copy has only in-frame clones and leaves some out. The table has approximately 21,000 clones, 95% to 96% seen once; the top ten hold 1% to 1.5%. Genomic DNA came from blood conventional CD4+ T cells gated CD25-low CD127-high. Study-level results: Shannon entropy was markedly lower and Simpson indices higher in RAG-deficient patients than control T-cell subsets. Shorter CDR3s in all patient subsets; >75% Treg-Tconv overlap in Omenn.

These data were likewise used in another study, on regulatory T cells. In that study: Amplification used 52 TRBV primers and 13 TRBJ primers.

The receptor was isolated from a human donor in good health. The sequenced sample consisted of CD25- CD4+ T cells sorted from blood.

CDR3 bases: TGTGCCAGCAGCTTGGAGGACCGGACTAGCAATCAGCCCCAGCATTTT. Amino acids: CASSLEDRTSNQPQHF. The rearrangement links TRBV7-2 to TRBJ1-5; D call uncertain. Trimming stripped 3 bases from V and 0 bases from J, with 12 bases between. CDR1 is SGHTA, CDR2 FQGNSA, per germline. This CDR3 is built from 16 residues.